The 11 T cell receptor beta chains below come from one sample, sequenced in a study of shared clonotypes between healthy human individuals. Clones were read by immunoSEQ multiplex PCR, and TCRdb kept only the in-frame ones, dropping some. The sample records 550,000 to 850,000 clones, approximately 74% being singletons. The material sequenced was memory CD4+ T cells sorted from blood. Noted subset: CD45RA-negative fraction. The receptors here all came from a woman younger than 45 in good health.

The CDR3 DNA reads TGTGCCAGCAGCTTGAGGCCTACCACAGCTTACGAGCAGTACTTC. Its translation: CASSLRPTTAYEQYF. The chain combines TRBV5-4 with TRBJ2-7; D unresolved. The CDR3 covers 15 residues. Germline V gene sequence: CDR1 SGHNT, CDR2 YYREEE (reference sequence). Trimming pared 1 base from V and 4 bases from J, leaving 15 bases between.

The gene calls are TRBV6-6 and TRBJ1-5; D may be TRBD1 (5 bases). The CDR3 length is 15 residues. Germline V gene lookup returns CDR1 MNHNY and CDR2 SVGAGI (reference sequence). V lost 7 bases, J lost 5 bases, and 18 bases lay in between. The CDR3 loop reads CASTGLRLGDQPQHF. The CDR3 DNA is TGTGCCAGCACAGGGCTAAGGTTGGGGGATCAGCCCCAGCATTTT.

This chain connects TRBV10-3 to TRBJ2-1; D gene unclear. The CDR3 contains 13 residues. CDR1 and CDR2 from the germline V gene are ENHRY and SYGVKD. V lost 0 bases to trimming and J lost 11 bases, with 11 bases between them. CDR3 residues: CAISESTLDKQFF. The CDR3 DNA is TGTGCCATCAGTGAGTCGACGTTGGATAAGCAGTTCTTC.

This rearrangement joins TRBV5-4 to TRBJ1-1; D not certain. Trimming pared 2 bases from V and 0 bases from J, leaving 11 bases between. This CDR3 is 15 amino acids long. CDR1 SGHNT and CDR2 YYREEE come from the germline V gene (reference sequence). DNA for the CDR3: TGTGCCAGCAGCTTCCGGGGTTCGGTGAACACTGAAGCTTTCTTT. Its translation: CASSFRGSVNTEAFF.

This clone was found once. Other DNA variants within this sample encode the same CDR3. The rearrangement links TRBV28 to TRBJ1-5, with 7 positions matching TRBD1. The length of the CDR3 is 15 residues. Germline CDR1 is MDHEN and CDR2 is SYDVKM. Trimming took 3 bases from V and 2 from J; bases not matched to a gene: 4. The DNA for the CDR3 is TGTGCCAGCAGTTTTTCAGGGGGACGCAATCAGCCCCAGCATTTT. This translates into CASSFSGGRNQPQHF.

A note on this clone: Distinct nucleotide sequences in the sample also encode this CDR3. The rearrangement links TRBV15 to TRBJ1-4; no clear D. Germline values: CDR1 LNHNV, CDR2 YYDKDF (reference sequence). This CDR3 region has 15 residues. The ends were cut back, 1 base at V and 2 bases at J, with 8 bases in the middle. CDR3 protein: CATSRGQETNEKLFF. The CDR3 DNA is TGTGCCACCAGCAGAGGTCAGGAGACTAATGAAAAACTGTTTTTT. The whole variable domain, remainder taken from reference TRBV15 and TRBJ1-4, is DAMVIQNPRYQVTQFGKPVTLSCSQTLNHNVMYWYQQKSSQAPKLLFHYYDKDFNNEADTPDNFQSRRPNTSFCFLDIRSPGLGDTAMYLCATSRGQETNEKLFFGSGTQLSVL.

This rearrangement joins TRBV6-5 to TRBJ2-1, with 7 bases lining up with TRBD2. Germline CDR1 and CDR2: MNHEY and SVGAGI. CDR3 length: 15 residues. J gave up 6 bases and V 6 bases, and 11 bases lay outside the gene matches. Written as DNA, the CDR3 is TGTGCCAGCAGCTCCCCCGGGGAGGGCGGCAATGAGCAGTTCTTC. Its translation: CASSSPGEGGNEQFF.

This sequence joins TRBV29-1 and TRBJ2-2; 10 bases are a match to TRBD1. Germline V gene lookup returns CDR1 SQVTM and CDR2 ANQGSEA. The CDR3 sequence is 15 residues long. V shed 5 bases and J 6 bases; nucleotides not matched to a gene: 9. The CDR3 sequence: CSVWDRGYTAGELFF. The CDR3 nucleotides are TGCAGCGTTTGGGACAGGGGATACACGGCCGGGGAGCTGTTTTTT.

This clone was picked up a small number of times. V and J are TRBV29-1 and TRBJ2-5; TRBD2 matches at 7 bases. The CDR3 has 15 amino acids. After removal of 7 bases from V and 5 bases from J, the junction contained 16 bases not matched to a gene. CDR1 SQVTM and CDR2 ANQGSEA come from the germline V gene. The CDR3 bases are TGCAGCGCTGGAAGTGTGTCGGGGGGAGCTGAGACCCAGTACTTC. It yields the protein CSAGSVSGGAETQYF.

This clone was seen a handful of times. This chain connects TRBV5-1 to TRBJ1-1; tentative D call: TRBD1 (5 bases). The CDR3 is 14 amino acids. The V end lost 5 bases, the J end lost 0 bases, and 11 bases lay between the germline ends. Per germline, CDR1 SGHRS and CDR2 YFSETQ. For the CDR3, the DNA is TGCGCCAGCAGGTTAGACAGTGTGAACACTGAAGCTTTCTTT. Translated: CASRLDSVNTEAFF.

The chain links TRBV7-2 to TRBJ1-5; a possible D gene is TRBD1 (5 bases). The V end was cut by 2 bases, the J end by 0 bases, with 11 bases between. Germline V CDR1 and CDR2: SGHTA, FQGNSA. The CDR3 extends over 16 amino acids. The chain's CDR3 is CASSLRAGSSNQPQHF. DNA for the CDR3: TGTGCCAGCAGCTTACGGGCAGGGTCTAGCAATCAGCCCCAGCATTTT.